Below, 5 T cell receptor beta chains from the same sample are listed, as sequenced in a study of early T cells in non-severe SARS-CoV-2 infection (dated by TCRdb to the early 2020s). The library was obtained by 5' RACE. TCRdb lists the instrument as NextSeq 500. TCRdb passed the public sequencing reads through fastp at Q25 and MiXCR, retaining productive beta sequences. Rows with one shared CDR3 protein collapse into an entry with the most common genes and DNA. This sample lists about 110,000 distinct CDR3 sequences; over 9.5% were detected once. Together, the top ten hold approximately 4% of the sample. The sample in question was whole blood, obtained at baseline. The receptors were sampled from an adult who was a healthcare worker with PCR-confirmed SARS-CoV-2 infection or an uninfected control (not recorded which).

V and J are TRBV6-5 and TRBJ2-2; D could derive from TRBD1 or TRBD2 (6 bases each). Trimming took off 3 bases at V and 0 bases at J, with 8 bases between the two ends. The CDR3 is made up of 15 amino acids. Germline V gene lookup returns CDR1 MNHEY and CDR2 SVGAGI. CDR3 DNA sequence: TGTGCCAGCAGTTATGGGGGGCCGAACACCGGGGAGCTGTTTTTT. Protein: CASSYGGPNTGELFF.

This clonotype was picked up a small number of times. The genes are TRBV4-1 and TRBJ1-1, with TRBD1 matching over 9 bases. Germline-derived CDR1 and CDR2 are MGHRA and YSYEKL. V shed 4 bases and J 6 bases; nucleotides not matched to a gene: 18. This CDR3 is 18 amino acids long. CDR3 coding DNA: TGCGCCAGCAGCCCCCGACAGGGGGGTTTTGGGCAACACGCTGAAGCTTTCTTT. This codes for CASSPRQGGFGQHAEAFF.

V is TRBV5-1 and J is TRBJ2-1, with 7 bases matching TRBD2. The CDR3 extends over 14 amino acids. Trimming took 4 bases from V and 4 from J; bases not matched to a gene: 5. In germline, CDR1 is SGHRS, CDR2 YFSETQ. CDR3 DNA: TGCGCCAGCAGCCCGGCGGGGGAGTACAATGAGCAGTTCTTC. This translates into CASSPAGEYNEQFF.

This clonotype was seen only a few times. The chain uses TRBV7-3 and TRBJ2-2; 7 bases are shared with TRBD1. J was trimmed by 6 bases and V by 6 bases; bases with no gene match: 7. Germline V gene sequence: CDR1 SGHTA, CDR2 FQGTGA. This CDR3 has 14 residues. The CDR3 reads CASRKTGVAGELFF. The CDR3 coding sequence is TGTGCCAGCAGGAAAACAGGGGTTGCCGGGGAGCTGTTTTTT.

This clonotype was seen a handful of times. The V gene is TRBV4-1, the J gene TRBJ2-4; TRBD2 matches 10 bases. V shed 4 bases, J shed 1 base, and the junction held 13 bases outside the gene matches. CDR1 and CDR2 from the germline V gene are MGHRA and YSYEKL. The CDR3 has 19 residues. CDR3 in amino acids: CASSPLAGALRWAKNIQYF. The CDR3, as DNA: TGCGCCAGCAGCCCGCTAGCGGGAGCTTTGAGATGGGCCAAAAACATTCAGTACTTC.